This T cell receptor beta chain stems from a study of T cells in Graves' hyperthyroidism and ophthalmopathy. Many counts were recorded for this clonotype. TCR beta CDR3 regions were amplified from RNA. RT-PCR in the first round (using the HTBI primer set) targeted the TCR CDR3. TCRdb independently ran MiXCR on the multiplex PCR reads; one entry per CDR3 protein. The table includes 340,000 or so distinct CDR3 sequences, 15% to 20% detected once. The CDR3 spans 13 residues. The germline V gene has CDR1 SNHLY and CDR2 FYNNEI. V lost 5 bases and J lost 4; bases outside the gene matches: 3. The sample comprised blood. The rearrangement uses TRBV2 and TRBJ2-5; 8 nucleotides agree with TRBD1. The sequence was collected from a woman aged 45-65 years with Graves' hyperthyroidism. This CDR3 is CASSFDRGETQYF. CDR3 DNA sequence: TGTGCCAGCAGTTTCGACAGGGGAGAGACCCAGTACTTC.